This T cell receptor beta chain was recorded in a study of vaccination effects on CD4 cells after COVID-19. The germline V and J ends were trimmed by 6 bases and 5 bases, with 5 bases remaining between them. The germline gives CDR1 MNHEY, CDR2 SVGAGI. This CDR3 region has 11 residues. Using immunoSEQ multiplex PCR, the repertoire was profiled, and TCRdb retains in-frame clones only, with some absent. This table has roughly 45,000 clones, roughly four fifths appearing once. This clone is a singleton in its sample. Its specificity is not known. Antigen-specific CD4+ T cells were first expanded with viral peptide pools by the ViraFEST assay and only then sequenced. Cells that had been cultured for roughly ten days were the source of isolated CD4+ T cells. PCR-confirmed SARS-CoV-2 infection occurred in the person between March and December 2020.

The receptor comes from a human donor who had a prior SARS-CoV-2 infection. This rearrangement joins TRBV6-5 to TRBJ1-5; D call uncertain. The sample consisted of CD4+ T cells from PBMCs cultured with a peptide pool, taken before COVID-19 vaccination. The CDR3 is CASRGDQPQHF. The CDR3 region has the DNA TGTGCCAGCAGGGGCGATCAGCCCCAGCATTTT.